The rows below give T cell receptor beta chains drawn from one sample of a study of beta chain features in type 1 diabetes. TCRdb's copy holds only in-frame clones and misses some; the assay was immunoSEQ multiplex PCR. Here the sample spans some 280,000 clones, 13% to 15% being singletons. The sequenced material came from naive CD4+ T cells from blood. Source of these receptors: a man aged 25 to 45 with type 1 diabetes. CDR3s include the opening cysteine and the closing phenylalanine or tryptophan. The D gene is left open where the match is weak. Not every row has a clone size; where given, it reads once, few, many or a size class.

>TRBD2|.|TRBJ2-5|TRBV30
CAWRGLVTETQYF
TGTGCCTGGAGGGGACTAGTTACGGAGACCCAGTACTTC
>.|few|TRBJ1-5|TRBV7-2
CASSIGPVAYQPQHF
TGTGCCAGCAGCATTGGGCCAGTGGCTTATCAGCCCCAGCATTTT
>.|few|TRBJ1-1|TRBV18
CASSPPGLRNTEAFF
TGTGCCAGCTCACCCCCAGGCCTCAGGAACACTGAAGCTTTCTTT
>TRBD1|.|TRBJ1-5|TRBV2
CASRGTGVYQPQHF
TGTGCCAGCAGGGGGACAGGGGTTTATCAGCCCCAGCATTTT
>.|.|TRBJ2-1|TRBV29-1
CSVDPPGIGGNEQFF
TGCAGCGTTGACCCCCCCGGGATAGGGGGCAATGAGCAGTTCTTC
>TRBD2|.|TRBJ2-6|TRBV11-1
CASSRRGSSGANVLTF
TGTGCCAGCAGCCGACGCGGGAGCTCTGGGGCCAACGTCCTGACTTTC
>.|few|TRBJ2-1|TRBV6-5
CASSLTAGSYNEQFF
TGTGCCAGCAGTCTAACGGCAGGGTCCTACAATGAGCAGTTCTTC
>.|.|TRBJ1-4|TRBV7-9
CASSFGEKLFF
TGTGCCAGCAGCTTCGGGGAAAAACTGTTTTTT
>TRBD1|few|TRBJ2-7|TRBV10-3
CAISGQGSSYEQYF
TGTGCCATCAGTGGACAGGGAAGCTCCTACGAGCAGTACTTC
>TRBD2|.|TRBJ2-3|TRBV27
CASSLAGVRDTQYF
TGTGCCAGCAGCCTAGCGGGAGTACGAGATACGCAGTATTTT
>.|.|TRBJ2-7|TRBV29-1
CSVESVSDYEQYF
TGCAGCGTTGAGAGCGTCTCCGATTACGAGCAGTACTTC
>TRBD1|.|TRBJ1-5|TRBV18
CASSPPGQGERQPQHF
TGTGCCAGCTCACCCCCGGGACAGGGAGAACGACAGCCCCAGCATTTT
>TRBD2|.|TRBJ2-1|TRBV18
CASSPDSGAYNEQFF
TGTGCCAGCTCACCCGATAGCGGGGCTTACAATGAGCAGTTCTTC
>.|.|TRBJ1-1|TRBV5-6
CASSPWGQNTEAFF
TGTGCCAGCAGCCCATGGGGACAGAACACTGAAGCTTTCTTT
>.|.|TRBJ2-2|TRBV28
CASRQMTSGELFF
TGTGCCAGCAGGCAAATGACTTCCGGGGAGCTGTTTTTT
>.|few|TRBJ2-6|TRBV5-4
CASSSGTGRAGANVLTF
TGTGCCAGCAGTTCCGGCACAGGGAGGGCTGGGGCCAACGTCCTGACTTTC
>.|few|TRBJ2-1|TRBV6-5
CASTPYFGYEQFF
TGTGCCAGCACGCCCTACTTCGGGTATGAGCAGTTCTTC
>TRBD1|.|TRBJ2-7|TRBV7-2
CASSLVKGQGNEQYF
TGTGCCAGCAGCTTAGTAAAGGGACAGGGAAACGAGCAGTACTTC
>.|.|TRBJ2-1|TRBV6-4
CASSEQGNEQFF
TGTGCCAGCTCAGAACAGGGAAATGAGCAGTTCTTC
>.|.|TRBJ1-1|TRBV7-9
CASSPTTGDTEAFF
TGTGCCAGCAGCCCGACGACGGGGGACACTGAAGCTTTCTTT
>.|.|TRBJ1-2|TRBV29-1
CSVGQGHYDGYTF
TGCAGCGTCGGGCAGGGTCATTACGATGGCTACACCTTC
>TRBD1|.|TRBJ1-2|TRBV29-1
CSVLRQGGWNGYTF
TGCAGCGTTCTCCGACAGGGCGGGTGGAACGGCTACACCTTC
>TRBD2|once|TRBJ2-7|TRBV7-3
CASSLGRAGSYEQYF
TGTGCCAGCAGCTTAGGGAGGGCCGGGTCATACGAGCAGTACTTC
>TRBD1|.|TRBJ1-2|TRBV5-4
CASSGTARPGQGSYGYTF
TGTGCCAGCAGCGGAACAGCCAGACCGGGACAGGGCAGCTATGGCTACACCTTC
>.|.|TRBJ2-7|TRBV28
CASSLTGPTYEQYF
TGTGCCAGCAGCCTGACAGGCCCGACCTACGAGCAGTACTTC
>TRBD2|.|TRBJ2-1|TRBV5-6
CASSDSGRSYNEQFF
TGTGCCAGCAGCGATAGCGGGAGGTCCTACAATGAGCAGTTCTTC
>.|.|TRBJ2-3|TRBV20-1
CSLLRPDTQYF
TGCAGTTTGTTGCGCCCAGATACGCAGTATTTT
>.|.|TRBJ2-1|TRBV14
CASSPPPTRGESSYNEQFF
TGTGCCAGCAGCCCGCCCCCGACTAGAGGGGAGAGCTCCTACAATGAGCAGTTCTTC
>TRBD1|few|TRBJ2-5|TRBV11-2
CASSPRTGQETQYF
TGTGCCAGCAGCCCGCGGACAGGCCAAGAGACCCAGTACTTC
>TRBD2|few|TRBJ2-3|TRBV25-1
CARLTSGSTDTQYF
TGTGCCAGGTTGACTAGCGGCTCGACAGATACGCAGTATTTT
>.|few|TRBJ2-3|TRBV28
CASRRERSRDTQYF
TGTGCCAGCAGGAGGGAGCGCAGTAGGGATACGCAGTATTTT
>.|.|TRBJ2-3|TRBV28
CATRTGTSTDTQYF
TGTGCCACCCGGACGGGGACTAGCACAGATACGCAGTATTTT
>TRBD2|.|TRBJ2-3|TRBV9
CASSPRLAGAGDTQYF
TGTGCCAGCAGCCCTCGACTAGCGGGAGCTGGAGATACGCAGTATTTT
>.|.|TRBJ2-1|TRBV5-6
CASSFLSARNEQFF
TGTGCCAGCAGCTTTTTGTCAGCTAGGAATGAGCAGTTCTTC
>.|few|TRBJ2-3|TRBV14
CASSLLTSTDTQYF
TGTGCCAGCAGCCTCTTGACTAGCACAGATACGCAGTATTTT
>.|.|TRBJ1-1|TRBV2
CASKTAPNTEAFF
TGTGCCAGCAAGACAGCGCCGAACACTGAAGCTTTCTTT
>TRBD2|few|TRBJ2-2|TRBV4-3
CASSQDRSGSGTGELFF
TGCGCCAGCAGCCAAGATCGTAGCGGGAGTGGGACCGGGGAGCTGTTTTTT
>.|.|TRBJ2-3|TRBV5-1
CASSFSQLTDTQYF
TGCGCCAGCAGCTTTTCACAGCTCACAGATACGCAGTATTTT
>TRBD2|few|TRBJ2-1|TRBV28
CASSPISSGSYNEQFF
TGTGCCAGCAGCCCGATATCTAGCGGCAGTTACAATGAGCAGTTCTTC
>TRBD2|.|TRBJ2-7|TRBV7-2
CASSLRPGGSYEQYF
TGTGCCAGCAGCTTACGGCCGGGAGGAAGCTACGAGCAGTACTTC
>TRBD2|.|TRBJ2-3|TRBV20-1
CSAGRTDTQYF
TGCAGTGCCGGGAGGACAGATACGCAGTATTTT
>.|few|TRBJ2-7|TRBV7-2
CASSLGVRQYYEQYF
TGTGCCAGCAGCTTAGGGGTCAGGCAATACTACGAGCAGTACTTC
>.|.|TRBJ2-7|TRBV29-1
CSVRSGTSYEQYF
TGCAGCGTTCGTTCCGGGACATCCTACGAGCAGTACTTC
>.|few|TRBJ2-2|TRBV7-9
CASSLTQNTGELFF
TGTGCCAGCAGCTTAACTCAGAACACCGGGGAGCTGTTTTTT
>.|.|TRBJ1-5|TRBV28
CASSLGGQRNQPQHF
TGTGCCAGCAGTTTGGGCGGACAGCGCAATCAGCCCCAGCATTTT
>TRBD2|.|TRBJ2-1|TRBV27
CASSFWTSGREKDEQFF
TGTGCCAGCAGTTTTTGGACTAGCGGGAGGGAAAAGGATGAGCAGTTCTTC
>.|.|TRBJ1-1|TRBV7-9
CASSLSGGENTEAFF
TGTGCCAGCAGCTTAAGTGGAGGCGAAAACACTGAAGCTTTCTTT
>.|few|TRBJ1-1|TRBV7-9
CASSQSTANTEAFF
TGTGCCAGCAGTCAGAGTACAGCGAACACTGAAGCTTTCTTT
>TRBD2|.|TRBJ2-7|TRBV27
CASTGTSGNFEQYF
TGTGCCAGCACTGGGACTAGCGGGAATTTCGAGCAGTACTTC
>TRBD1|.|TRBJ2-1|TRBV7-2
CASSQDRGSYNEQFF
TGTGCCAGCAGCCAAGACAGGGGAAGCTACAATGAGCAGTTCTTC
>TRBD1|.|TRBJ1-2|TRBV11-2
CASSLGQNYGYTF
TGTGCCAGCAGCTTGGGACAGAACTATGGCTACACCTTC
>.|.|TRBJ2-1|TRBV28
CASSPPGGGNKQFF
TGTGCCAGCAGTCCGCCCGGTGGCGGGAATAAGCAGTTCTTC
>.|.|TRBJ2-7|TRBV30
CAWSHTRDGYEQYF
TGTGCCTGGAGTCATACCAGGGATGGCTACGAGCAGTACTTC